This T cell receptor (beta chain) was sequenced for a study of Graves' ophthalmopathy and Graves' hyperthyroidism. This CDR3 comprises 17 residues. The germline gives CDR1 SGHAT, CDR2 FQNNGV. V lost 5 bases, J lost 4 bases, and 16 bases stayed unmatched. Beta-chain TCR CDR3 regions were amplified from RNA transcripts. An opening RT-PCR round employed HTBI primers and preceded a second-round multiplex PCR. TCRdb passed the multiplex PCR reads through MiXCR, listing each CDR3 protein once. This sample has over 150,000 distinct CDR3 sequences; over 35% occur once, and the top ten carry around 5.5%. The V call is TRBV11-2, the J call TRBJ2-7, with 8 bases that match TRBD2. This sequence originates from a woman in her 40s with Graves' ophthalmopathy. Sequenced sample: peripheral blood. The CDR3 DNA follows: TGTGCCAGCAGCCCACTACCCACTAGCGGAAACCTTTACGAGCAGTACTTC. This gives the protein CASSPLPTSGNLYEQYF.